Listed here are 32 T cell receptor beta chains from one sample, sequenced in a study of PD-1 blockade in classical Hodgkin lymphoma. Every patient relapsed after autologous stem cell transplantation, and brentuximab vedotin exposure varied. PBMCs, once thawed, yielded CD8+ T cells isolated by magnetic negative selection. Only in-frame clones appear in the TCRdb table, and some are missing; sequencing was by immunoSEQ multiplex PCR. The table includes 10,000 to 15,000 clones, 65% to 80% detected once. Sequenced material: CD8+ T cells from blood, taken at baseline. These receptors were obtained from a human donor with classical Hodgkin lymphoma.

The V call is TRBV28, the J call TRBJ2-7, with a tentative D call TRBD1 (6 bases). Trimming shortened V by 3 bases and J by 0 bases, and 15 bases separated the two germline ends. Looked up from germline, CDR1 is MDHEN and CDR2 is SYDVKM. The CDR3 length is 16 residues. This CDR3 is CASSFPKDRPSYEQYF. In DNA form, the CDR3 reads TGTGCCAGCAGTTTCCCCAAGGACAGACCCTCCTACGAGCAGTACTTC.

This clone was detected once. The chain combines TRBV5-5 with TRBJ1-2; TRBD1 matches at 7 bases. The J segment lost 8 bases and the V segment lost 4 bases, leaving 11 bases of the junction unmatched. Germline CDR1 reads SGHKS; CDR2 reads YYEKEE (reference sequence). The CDR3 length is 14 residues. CDR3 sequence reads: CASSPPGQSSGYTF. CDR3 sequence (DNA): TGTGCCAGCAGCCCACCGGGACAGTCTTCCGGCTACACCTTC.

J is TRBJ1-1 and V is TRBV19; a possible D gene is TRBD1 (5 bases). The CDR3 extends over 13 amino acids. V shed 1 base and J shed 4 bases, with 7 bases lying between them. Germline assignment: CDR1 LNHDA and CDR2 SQIVND (reference sequence). CDR3 protein: CASSIGGSTEAFF. The CDR3 DNA reads TGTGCCAGTAGTATAGGGGGGAGCACTGAAGCTTTCTTT.

V is TRBV28 and J is TRBJ1-4; D unclear. The CDR3 consists of 16 residues. Germline V gene sequence: CDR1 MDHEN, CDR2 SYDVKM. Between the trimmed V and J ends, which lost 2 bases and 12 bases, there was a span of 22 bases. The CDR3 DNA reads TGTGCCAGCAGTTTAGAGGGTCTTGGAAGAATGAGGGAACTGTTTTTT. It yields the protein CASSLEGLGRMRELFF. Drawing the rest from reference TRBV28 and TRBJ1-4, the complete variable domain is DVKVTQSSRYLVKRTGEKVFLECVQDMDHENMFWYRQDPGLGLRLIYFSYDVKMKEKGDIPEGYSVSREKKERFSLILESASTNQTSMYLCASSLEGLGRMRELFFGSGTQLSVL.

The chain links TRBV7-9 to TRBJ2-7; 9 bases are a match to TRBD1. J gave up 9 bases and V 0 bases, and 9 bases lay outside the gene matches. The CDR3 consists of 15 residues. Germline CDR1 and CDR2: SEHNR and FQNEAQ (reference sequence). CDR3 amino acids: CASSLAWTGDEGQYF. As DNA, the CDR3 is TGTGCCAGCAGCTTAGCTTGGACAGGGGATGAGGGGCAGTACTTC.

V usage is TRBV19 and J usage is TRBJ2-5; the D is unclear. The CDR3 contains 15 residues. The V and J ends lost 1 base and 1 base respectively, with 10 bases between them. The V gene's germline CDR1 is LNHDA and CDR2 SQIVND (reference sequence). The CDR3 DNA follows: TGTGCCAGTAGTATAGGCCGACGGGCCCAAGAGACCCAGTACTTC. Its translation is CASSIGRRAQETQYF. The variable domain in full, completed from reference TRBV19 and TRBJ2-5, reads DGGITQSPKYLFRKEGQNVTLSCEQNLNHDAMYWYRQDPGQGLRLIYYSQIVNDFQKGDIAEGYSVSREKKESFPLTVTSAQKNPTAFYLCASSIGRRAQETQYFGPGTRLLVL.

This clone appeared a single time. The rearrangement uses TRBV10-3 and TRBJ1-1; maybe TRBD1 (6 bases). CDR1 and CDR2 from the germline V gene are ENHRY and SYGVKD. V shed 10 bases and J shed 2 bases, with 11 bases lying between them. CDR3 length: 12 residues. The CDR3 loop is CASRGPNTEAFF. In DNA form, the CDR3 reads TGTGCCAGCAGGGGCCCTAACACTGAAGCTTTCTTT.

The V gene is TRBV15, the J gene TRBJ2-7; D gene ambiguous. The CDR3 has 15 amino acids. The germline gives CDR1 LNHNV, CDR2 YYDKDF (reference sequence). V was trimmed by 3 bases and J by 3 bases, leaving 15 bases between them. The CDR3 DNA sequence: TGTGCCACCAGCAGGTCAGTTGGAGTTTACTACGAGCAGTACTTC. It translates to CATSRSVGVYYEQYF.

The CDR3 region is CASTPTGIPEAFF. The CDR3 bases are TGTGCCAGCACCCCCACGGGAATCCCTGAAGCTTTCTTT. The rearrangement links TRBV5-5 to TRBJ1-1, with D unclear. This CDR3 has 13 amino acids. V was shortened by 6 bases and J by 6 bases, with 15 bases between the two germline ends. CDR1 is SGHKS, CDR2 YYEKEE, per germline (reference sequence).

This chain links TRBV19 with TRBJ2-7; tentatively, D is TRBD2 (5 bases). The CDR3 spans 13 residues. V dropped 2 bases and J dropped 2 bases, with 7 bases sitting between them. Germline loops: CDR1 LNHDA, CDR2 SQIVND (reference sequence). CDR3 sequence (DNA): TGTGCCAGTAGTATAAGCGGTGCCTACGAGCAGTACTTC. Its protein product is CASSISGAYEQYF.

The chain has TRBV7-2 and TRBJ2-7, with TRBD2 matching 7 bases. V lost 5 bases, J lost 0 bases, and 7 bases stayed unmatched. CDR3 length: 15 amino acids. Germline loops: CDR1 SGHTA, CDR2 FQGNSA. The DNA of the CDR3 is TGTGCCAGCAGCCTGATTAGCGGGCCCTCCTACGAGCAGTACTTC. Its translation: CASSLISGPSYEQYF.

J is TRBJ1-2 and V is TRBV29-1; D remains ambiguous. Germline values: CDR1 SQVTM, CDR2 ANQGSEA. The ends were cut back, 1 base at V and 4 bases at J, with 10 bases in the middle. This CDR3 has 13 residues. The CDR3 DNA reads as TGCAGCGTTGAAGGGGAATTTGGCTATGGCTACACCTTC. This encodes CSVEGEFGYGYTF.

The gene calls are TRBV9 and TRBJ1-6, with no clear D. Germline assignment: CDR1 SGDLS and CDR2 YYNGEE. V lost 0 bases and J 3 bases, leaving 10 bases between the germline ends. The CDR3 has 16 residues. CDR3 nucleotide sequence: TGTGCCAGCAGCGTAGTATCGGACGGCTATAATTCACCCCTCCACTTT. It is translated as CASSVVSDGYNSPLHF.

The CDR3 bases are TGTGCCAGCAGCTGGATTGGAAACTATGGCTACACCTTC. Amino acid sequence: CASSWIGNYGYTF. The J gene is TRBJ1-2, the V gene TRBV5-6; unclear D gene. CDR1 SGHDT and CDR2 YYEEEE come from the germline V gene. The V end lost 3 bases, the J end lost 2 bases, and 8 bases lay between the germline ends. This CDR3 comprises 13 residues.

This clone is a singleton in its sample. The rearrangement links TRBV27 to TRBJ2-7; D call uncertain. The CDR3 extends over 14 amino acids. V was pared by 2 bases and J by 0 bases, with 8 bases between. Per the germline V gene, CDR1 is MNHEY and CDR2 is SMNVEV (reference sequence). DNA for the CDR3: TGTGCCAGCAGTTTAGCCTTTAGCTCCTACGAGCAGTACTTC. Protein product: CASSLAFSSYEQYF.

V is TRBV9 and J is TRBJ1-1; D might be TRBD1 (6 bases). Germline assignment: CDR1 SGDLS and CDR2 YYNGEE. This CDR3 is built from 14 residues. V shed 3 bases and J shed 3 bases, with 12 bases lying between them. CDR3 sequence reads: CASSAGQLHTEAFF. The CDR3 bases are TGTGCCAGCAGCGCAGGACAGCTCCACACTGAAGCTTTCTTT.

This chain uses TRBV27 with TRBJ2-1, with TRBD1 identical over 7 bases. The J segment lost 9 bases and the V segment lost 3 bases, leaving 11 bases of the junction unmatched. There are 15 residues in the CDR3. Germline V gives CDR1 MNHEY, CDR2 SMNVEV (reference sequence). The CDR3 nucleotides read TGTGCCAGCAGTTTCACAGTGACTCAGGGGGTTGAGCAGTTCTTC. Encoded protein: CASSFTVTQGVEQFF.

The chain links TRBV6-6 to TRBJ1-1; D is perhaps TRBD1 (6 bases). The CDR3 is 15 amino acids. Germline V gene lookup returns CDR1 MNHNY and CDR2 SVGAGI (reference sequence). Trimming took off 8 bases at V and 0 bases at J, with 16 bases between the two ends. The CDR3 reads CASSPLQGLNTEAFF. CDR3 sequence (DNA): TGTGCCAGCTCTCCCCTACAGGGCTTGAACACTGAAGCTTTCTTT.

The chain uses TRBV13 and TRBJ1-2; TRBD1 matches 7 bases. Trimming cost V 5 bases and J 1 base; bases outside gene matches: 10. This CDR3 is 16 amino acids long. Germline lookup yields CDR1 PRHDT and CDR2 FYEKMQ (reference sequence). CDR3 sequence (DNA): TGTGCCAGCAGCACCTCCTTGCAGGGGGGTAACTATGGCTACACCTTC. It translates to CASSTSLQGGNYGYTF.

The genes are TRBV7-6 and TRBJ2-7, with D perhaps matching TRBD2 (5 bases). This CDR3 is built from 16 residues. The V end was cut by 5 bases, the J end by 2 bases, with 19 bases between. From germline, CDR1 is SGHVS and CDR2 FNYEAQ. The CDR3 protein is CASSNEAGHFAYEQYF. DNA for the CDR3: TGTGCCAGCAGCAATGAGGCGGGCCATTTCGCCTACGAGCAGTACTTC.

This chain joins TRBV28 and TRBJ1-2; D might be TRBD1 (6 bases). This CDR3 has 13 residues. Looked up from germline, CDR1 is MDHEN and CDR2 is SYDVKM. Trimming removed 6 bases at V and 8 bases at J, with 16 bases between. CDR3 DNA sequence: TGTGCCAGCAGATATCAGGGGAAAGACGGCTACACCTTC. Translating gives CASRYQGKDGYTF.

V and J are TRBV11-1 and TRBJ2-2; possibly TRBD1 for D (6 bases). V was shortened by 1 base and J by 0 bases, with 9 bases between the two germline ends. CDR3 length: 16 amino acids. Germline CDR1 SGHAT, CDR2 FQDESV (reference sequence). CDR3: CASSLDYRANTGELFF. CDR3 coding DNA: TGTGCCAGCAGCTTAGATTACAGGGCGAACACCGGGGAGCTGTTTTTT.

The rearrangement joins TRBV6-4 to TRBJ2-7, with D perhaps TRBD2 (5 bases). Germline V gives CDR1 MRHNA, CDR2 SNTAGT. Between the trimmed V and J ends, which lost 7 bases and 5 bases, there was a span of 21 bases. There are 15 residues in the CDR3. The CDR3 here is CASTLAPLTRDEQYF. The CDR3 DNA follows: TGTGCCAGCACCCTGGCGCCCCTAACTAGGGACGAGCAGTACTTC.

The gene calls are TRBV7-9 and TRBJ2-7, with a weak D call TRBD2 (7 bases). This CDR3 spans 14 amino acids. Per the germline V gene, CDR1 is SEHNR and CDR2 is FQNEAQ (reference sequence). Trimming left V 3 bases short and J 6 bases short, with 15 bases between. Here the CDR3 reads CASSFGGAPPEQYF. The CDR3 DNA reads as TGTGCCAGCAGCTTTGGGGGGGCGCCCCCCGAGCAGTACTTC.

This clone was found a few times. Mismatch with germline at one junction end may stem from a read error. The chain recombines TRBV6-5 with TRBJ2-7; 8 bases line up with TRBD1. Germline CDR1 reads MNHEY; CDR2 reads SVGAGI. The CDR3 extends over 13 amino acids. CDR3 residues: CASSPSTGVEQYF. The CDR3 bases are TGCGCCAGCAGCCCCTCGACAGGGGTCGAGCAGTACTTC.

This chain's CDR3 is CASLLGRGAYEQYF. The CDR3 DNA reads TGTGCCAGTCTCCTGGGGAGAGGGGCCTACGAGCAGTACTTC. The chain employs TRBV21-1 and TRBJ2-7. TRBV21-1 is a known pseudogene. The length of the CDR3 is 14 residues.

This clone has only one observation. In the same sample, other DNA sequences code for this CDR3. This chain uses TRBV7-9 with TRBJ2-7, with D unresolved. The germline V gene has CDR1 SEHNR and CDR2 FQNEAQ (reference sequence). The CDR3 extends over 15 amino acids. Deletions cut 6 bases from V and 0 bases from J, with 15 bases between. The chain's CDR3 is CASSTHRLSSYEQYF. CDR3 nucleotides: TGTGCCAGCAGTACCCATCGCCTTTCCTCCTACGAGCAGTACTTC.

This clone was seen once. The chain is built from TRBV28 and TRBJ1-1; 8 nucleotides match TRBD1. CDR3 length: 13 residues. From germline, CDR1 is MDHEN and CDR2 SYDVKM. V dropped 4 bases and J dropped 5; count of bases not matched to a gene: 3. CDR3 DNA sequence: TGTGCCAGCAGTTCTCAGGGGGCAACTGAAGCTTTCTTT. Amino acids: CASSSQGATEAFF.

The chain carries TRBV19 and TRBJ2-7; 8 bases agree with TRBD1. There are 12 residues in the CDR3. The trim removed 8 bases at V and 7 bases at J, leaving 7 bases unmatched. The V gene's germline CDR1 is LNHDA and CDR2 SQIVND (reference sequence). CDR3 DNA sequence: TGTGCCAGTGGACAGGGAGTCAGGGAGCAGTACTTC. This codes for CASGQGVREQYF.

The rearrangement joins TRBV10-2 to TRBJ2-5, with D maybe TRBD2 (6 bases). CDR3 length: 16 residues. Germline-derived CDR1 and CDR2 are WSHSY and SAAADI. V was clipped by 6 bases and J by 4 bases, with 21 bases between them. CDR3 residues: CASSTLGWGVRETQYF. The CDR3 DNA is TGCGCCAGCAGCACCCTTGGGTGGGGGGTTAGAGAGACCCAGTACTTC.

The genes are TRBV4-1 and TRBJ2-5; D is unclear. Per germline, CDR1 MGHRA and CDR2 YSYEKL. V lost 4 bases to trimming and J lost 4 bases, with 16 bases between them. The CDR3 length is 15 residues. CDR3 sequence reads: CASSPMRPTGETQYF. The DNA for the CDR3 is TGCGCCAGCAGCCCCATGCGGCCGACGGGAGAGACCCAGTACTTC.

This clone has only a few counts. The chain recombines TRBV10-3 with TRBJ2-7, with D perhaps matching TRBD1 (6 bases). Germline-derived CDR1 and CDR2 are ENHRY and SYGVKD. Trimming removed 10 bases at V and 4 bases at J, with 23 bases between. The CDR3 contains 15 residues. CDR3: CATRNPGHIPYEQYF. The CDR3 DNA follows: TGTGCCACCCGTAACCCGGGACACATCCCTTACGAGCAGTACTTC.